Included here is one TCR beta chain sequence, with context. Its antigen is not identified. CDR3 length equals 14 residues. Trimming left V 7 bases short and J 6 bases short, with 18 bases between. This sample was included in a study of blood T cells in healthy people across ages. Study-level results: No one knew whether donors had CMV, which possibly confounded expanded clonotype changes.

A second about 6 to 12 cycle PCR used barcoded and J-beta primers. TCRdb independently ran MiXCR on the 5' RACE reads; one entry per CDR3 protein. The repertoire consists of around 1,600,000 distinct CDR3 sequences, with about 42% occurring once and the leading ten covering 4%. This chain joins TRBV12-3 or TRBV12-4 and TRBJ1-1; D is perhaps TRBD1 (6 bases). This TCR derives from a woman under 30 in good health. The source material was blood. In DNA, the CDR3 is TGTGCCAGCACGATGGGGGGGCGCCTATCTGAAGCTTTCTTT. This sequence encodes CASTMGGRLSEAFF.